This T cell receptor (beta chain) was recorded in a study of low-dose radiotherapy and immunotherapy resistance in tumors. About the research overall: Aspirin was taken orally at 300 mg daily by patients, and this continued for four cycles from cycle 1 day 1.

Documented time point: after trial treatment. Treatment denoted: LDRT plus nivolumab, ipilimumab, low-dose cyclophosphamide and aspirin (RACIN trial). Primers used for first-strand cDNA, a TRAV- and TRBV-specific set, covered both alpha and beta chains. With a constant-region primer and a V-primer adapter, TCRs were subjected to about 20 PCR cycles of amplification. Each CDR3 protein is one row after TCRdb ran MiXCR on the reads. The repertoire holds 80,000 or so distinct CDR3 sequences, with over 15% as singletons. The CDR3 covers 12 residues. Germline lookup yields CDR1 SGHRS and CDR2 YFSETQ. V lost 0 bases, J lost 2 bases, and 1 base lay in between. This clonotype was seen many times.

Sequenced here: PBMCs, sampled after low-dose radiotherapy plus immunotherapy. This clonotype was sampled from a male donor with prostate cancer. The chain is built from TRBV5-1 and TRBJ2-3; D gene unclear. DNA for the CDR3: TGCGCCAGCAGCTTGGCCACAGATACGCAGTATTTT. Protein: CASSLATDTQYF.